This T cell receptor beta chain was obtained from a study of blood T cells in healthy people across ages. Broader study findings: The study regarded diversity estimates from one million T cells as underestimates. Unknown CMV status may confound age-related changes in expanded clones. Compared with aged donors, long-lived donors showed fewer expanded clones, suggesting selection.

In regard to this clonotype: Its antigen is unknown. Germline is not matched at one junction end, which may reflect a read error.

Per germline, CDR1 DFQATT and CDR2 SNEGSKA (reference sequence). The CDR3 contains 14 residues. The authors ran a second PCR of about 6 to 11 cycles using a sample-barcoded 5' primer and a J-beta primer mix. Carrying 12 random nucleotides, a template-switch adaptor labeled each individual cDNA molecule. MiXCR was run by TCRdb on the 5' RACE reads, yielding one entry per CDR3 protein. The sample lists hundreds of thousands of distinct CDR3 sequences; about 42% were seen once. The rearrangement joins TRBV20-1 to TRBJ2-1, with unresolved D. This TCR came from a man in his sixties in good health. The sample was blood. The DNA of the CDR3 is TGCAGTGCTAGGACGTGGAGCTCCTACAAGGAGCAGTTCTTC. Protein: CSARTWSSYKEQFF.